These 10 T cell receptor beta chains came from one sample sequenced in a study of blood T cell repertoires in COVID-19. TCRdb's copy holds only in-frame clones and misses some; the assay was immunoSEQ multiplex PCR. This sample has roughly 34,000 clones, with about nine tenths found just once. The specimen was peripheral blood. These receptors came from a woman aged 80 or over with active or convalescent COVID-19.

This chain joins TRBV7-9 and TRBJ1-2, with TRBD1 identical over 9 bases. V lost 5 bases to trimming and J lost 2 bases; unmatched junction nucleotides: 9. CDR1 and CDR2 from the germline V gene are SEHNR and FQNEAQ (reference sequence). The CDR3 runs 16 residues. This CDR3 reads CASSRDREDRNYGYTF. CDR3 sequence (DNA): TGTGCCAGCAGCCGGGACAGGGAGGATAGGAACTATGGCTACACCTTC. Looking up the rest from reference TRBV7-9 and TRBJ1-2 gives the full variable domain: DTGVSQNPRHKITKRGQNVTFRCDPISEHNRLYWYRQTLGQGPEFLTYFQNEAQLEKSRLLSDRFSAERPKGSFSTLEIQRTEQGDSAMYLCASSRDREDRNYGYTFGSGTRLTVV.

V is TRBV10-3 and J is TRBJ2-1, with 13 positions matching TRBD2. This CDR3 has 17 residues. V dropped 10 bases and J dropped 1; count of bases not matched to a gene: 10. CDR1 and CDR2 from the germline V gene are ENHRY and SYGVKD. CDR3 in amino acids: CATMTSGGPGSYNEQFF. DNA of the CDR3: TGTGCCACCATGACTAGCGGGGGGCCGGGATCCTACAATGAGCAGTTCTTC.

V is TRBV4-2 and J is TRBJ2-1; 9 bases line up with TRBD2. The germline gives CDR1 LGHNA, CDR2 YNFKEQ. The CDR3 loop spans 17 amino acids. V lost 0 bases and J lost 9; bases outside the gene matches: 12. The CDR3 sequence: CASSQDRETSGTSEQFF. The CDR3 region has the DNA TGTGCCAGCAGCCAAGATCGTGAGACTAGCGGCACGAGTGAGCAGTTCTTC.

This chain joins TRBV24-1 and TRBJ2-1; perhaps TRBD1 as D (6 bases). The CDR3 has 16 residues. CDR1 is KGHDR, CDR2 SFDVKD, per germline. V was shortened by 3 bases and J by 8 bases, with 19 bases between the two germline ends. The CDR3 sequence is CATSDDPGTRFDEQFF. The DNA for the CDR3 is TGTGCCACCAGTGATGATCCCGGGACAAGGTTCGATGAGCAGTTCTTC.

The DNA of the CDR3 is TGTGCCAGCAGTTTATTAGGTGGGACAGTACAAGAGACCCAGTACTTC. This sequence encodes CASSLLGGTVQETQYF. The chain uses TRBV28 and TRBJ2-5; 7 bases line up with TRBD1. CDR1 MDHEN and CDR2 SYDVKM come from the germline V gene. J was trimmed by 2 bases and V by 1 base; bases with no gene match: 7. The CDR3 covers 16 residues.

This chain connects TRBV12-3 or TRBV12-4 to TRBJ1-5, with a tentative D call TRBD1 (6 bases). V lost 5 bases, J lost 1 base, and 6 bases lay in between. The CDR3 totals 13 residues. The CDR3 DNA follows: TGTGCCAGCAGTCAGGGGAGCAATCAGCCCCAGCATTTT. Its translation is CASSQGSNQPQHF.

This clone was seen a handful of times. The chain is built from TRBV28 and TRBJ2-7; TRBD1 agrees at 10 bases. V trimming: 6 bases; J trimming: 3 bases; junction bases outside the gene matches: 2. Germline CDR1 reads MDHEN; CDR2 reads SYDVKM. The CDR3 spans 13 residues. CDR3 region: CASSRDRGYEQYF. The CDR3 DNA is TGTGCCAGCAGCAGGGACAGGGGCTACGAGCAGTACTTC. Together with reference TRBV28 and TRBJ2-7, the CDR3 gives the full variable domain: DVKVTQSSRYLVKRTGEKVFLECVQDMDHENMFWYRQDPGLGLRLIYFSYDVKMKEKGDIPEGYSVSREKKERFSLILESASTNQTSMYLCASSRDRGYEQYFGPGTRLTVT.

The chain recombines TRBV6-1 with TRBJ1-1; the D is unclear. V was shortened by 3 bases and J by 6 bases, with 20 bases between the two germline ends. The CDR3 is 16 amino acids. Germline V lookup: CDR1 MNHNS, CDR2 SASEGT. CDR3 nucleotide sequence: TGTGCCAGCAGTGAGCCCGGGTCGAGGAGCGGGGCTGAAGCTTTCTTT. Protein sequence: CASSEPGSRSGAEAFF.

The chain joins TRBV4-1 to TRBJ2-2, with D perhaps matching TRBD2 (6 bases). Trimming took off 4 bases at V and 8 bases at J, with 11 bases between the two ends. Germline V gene lookup returns CDR1 MGHRA and CDR2 YSYEKL. The length of the CDR3 is 13 residues. The CDR3 DNA sequence: TGCGCCAGCAGCCTCGGGAGTCGAGGGGAGCTGTTTTTT. Protein product: CASSLGSRGELFF.

The rearrangement uses TRBV6-5 and TRBJ1-5, with TRBD1 matching over 7 bases. This CDR3 is built from 15 residues. Germline-derived CDR1 and CDR2 are MNHEY and SVGAGI. V lost 6 bases, J lost 5 bases, and 10 bases stayed unmatched. The CDR3 sequence: CASSTDREIYQPQHF. For the CDR3, the DNA is TGTGCCAGCAGCACCGACAGGGAAATCTATCAGCCCCAGCATTTT.